This TCR beta chain was captured in a study of cytomegalovirus exposure and HLA in healthy donors. Study-level background: Counted in an early data release were roughly 87 million unique TCRs from HLA-typed donors.

General study results and limits: Being productive about 87% or about 30% of the time was typical of most TCR beta V segments in an earlier analysis. Most CMV-associated TCR beta chains appeared HLA-restricted in a later analysis.

This clone was seen once. Its antigen remains unidentified. Despite likely unrecorded immune exposures, the donors were nominally healthy at the time of sampling. PCR used 60 Vbeta primers and 13 Jbeta primers. Assay used: immunoSEQ multiplex PCR; TCRdb lists only in-frame clones, some missing. The repertoire holds around 130,000 clones, with roughly four fifths as singletons. The source is a woman aged 18-29 years in good health and CMV-seronegative. The material sequenced was PBMCs.

CDR3 sequence (DNA): TGTGCCAGCAGCAAAGAGACGGTGGCGACTAGCGGGAACTCGAACACCGGGGAGCTGTTTTTT. Protein product: CASSKETVATSGNSNTGELFF. The chain couples TRBV21-1 to TRBJ2-2; TRBD2 is the table's D call and was not checked against the DNA. TRBV21-1 is classified as a pseudogene. CDR3 length equals 21 residues.